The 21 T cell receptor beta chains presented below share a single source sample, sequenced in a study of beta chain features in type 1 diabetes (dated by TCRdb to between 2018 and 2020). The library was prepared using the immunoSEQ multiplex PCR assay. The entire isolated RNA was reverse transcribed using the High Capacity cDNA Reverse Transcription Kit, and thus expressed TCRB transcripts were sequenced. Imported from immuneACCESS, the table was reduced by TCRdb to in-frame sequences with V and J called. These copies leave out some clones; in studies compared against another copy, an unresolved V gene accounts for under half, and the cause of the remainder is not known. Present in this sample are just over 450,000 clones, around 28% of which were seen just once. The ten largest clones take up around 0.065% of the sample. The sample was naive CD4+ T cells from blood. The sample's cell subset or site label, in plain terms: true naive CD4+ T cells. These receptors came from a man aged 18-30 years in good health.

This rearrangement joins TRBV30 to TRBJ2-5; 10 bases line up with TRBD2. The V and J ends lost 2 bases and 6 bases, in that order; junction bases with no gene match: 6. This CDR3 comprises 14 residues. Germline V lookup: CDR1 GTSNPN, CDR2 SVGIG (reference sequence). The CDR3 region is CAWSLLAGEKTQYF. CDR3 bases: TGTGCCTGGAGTCTGCTAGCGGGAGAGAAGACCCAGTACTTC.

CDR3 DNA sequence: TGTGCCAGCAGCTTTTGGCCAGTTGATGGCTACACCTTC. Its translation: CASSFWPVDGYTF. The chain combines TRBV7-9 with TRBJ1-2; D uncertain. CDR1 and CDR2 from the germline V gene are SEHNR and FQNEAQ (reference sequence). The CDR3 is made up of 13 amino acids. V gave up 3 bases and J gave up 6 bases, with 11 bases separating them.

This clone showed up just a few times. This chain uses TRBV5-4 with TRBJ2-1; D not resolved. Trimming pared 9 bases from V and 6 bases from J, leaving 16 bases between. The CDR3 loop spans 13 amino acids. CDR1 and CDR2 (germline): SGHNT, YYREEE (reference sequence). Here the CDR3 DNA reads TGTGCCATAATAGAAGTATCGCGCAATGAGCAGTTCTTC. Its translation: CAIIEVSRNEQFF.

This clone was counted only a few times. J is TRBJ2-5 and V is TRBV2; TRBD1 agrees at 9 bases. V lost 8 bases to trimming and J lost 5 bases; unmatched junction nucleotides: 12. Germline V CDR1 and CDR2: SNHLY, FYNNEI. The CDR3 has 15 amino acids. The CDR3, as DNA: TGTGCCAGCGGGGAACAGGGGGCGTTCGTGGAGACCCAGTACTTC. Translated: CASGEQGAFVETQYF.

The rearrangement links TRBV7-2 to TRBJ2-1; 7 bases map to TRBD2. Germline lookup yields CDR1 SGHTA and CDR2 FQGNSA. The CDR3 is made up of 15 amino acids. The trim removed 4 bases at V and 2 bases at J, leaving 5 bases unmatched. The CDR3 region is CASSSWGTTYNEQFF. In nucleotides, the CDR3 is TGTGCCAGCAGCTCCTGGGGGACTACCTACAATGAGCAGTTCTTC. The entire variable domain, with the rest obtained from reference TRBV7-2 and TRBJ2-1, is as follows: GAGVSQSPSNKVTEKGKDVELRCDPISGHTALYWYRQSLGQGLEFLIYFQGNSAPDKSGLPSDRFSAERTGGSVSTLTIQRTQQEDSAVYLCASSSWGTTYNEQFFGPGTRLTVL.

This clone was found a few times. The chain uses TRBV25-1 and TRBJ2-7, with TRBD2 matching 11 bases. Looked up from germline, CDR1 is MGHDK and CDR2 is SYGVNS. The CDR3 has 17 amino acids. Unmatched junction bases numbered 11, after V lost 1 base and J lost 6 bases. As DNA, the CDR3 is TGTGCCAGCAGTGAATCCCGACCTAGCGGGAGGTCCCGCGAGCAGTACTTC. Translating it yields CASSESRPSGRSREQYF.

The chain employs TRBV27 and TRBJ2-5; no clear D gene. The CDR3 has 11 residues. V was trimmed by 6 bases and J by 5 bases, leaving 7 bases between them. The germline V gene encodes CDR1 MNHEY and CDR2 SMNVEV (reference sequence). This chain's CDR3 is CASRGWETQYF. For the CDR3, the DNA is TGTGCCAGCAGAGGGTGGGAGACCCAGTACTTC.

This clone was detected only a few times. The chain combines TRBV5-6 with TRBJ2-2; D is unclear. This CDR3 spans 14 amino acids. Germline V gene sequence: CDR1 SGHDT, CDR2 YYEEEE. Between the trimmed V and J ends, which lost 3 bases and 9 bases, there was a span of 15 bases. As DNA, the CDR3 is TGTGCCAGCAGCTCCAGGACGGGCCGCCGGGAGCTGTTTTTT. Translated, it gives CASSSRTGRRELFF.

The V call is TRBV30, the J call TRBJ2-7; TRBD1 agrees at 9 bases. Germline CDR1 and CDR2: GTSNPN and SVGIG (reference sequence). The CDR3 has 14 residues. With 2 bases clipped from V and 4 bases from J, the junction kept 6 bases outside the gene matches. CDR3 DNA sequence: TGTGCCTGGAGTTTGGACAGGGGCGGGTACGAGCAGTACTTC. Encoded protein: CAWSLDRGGYEQYF.

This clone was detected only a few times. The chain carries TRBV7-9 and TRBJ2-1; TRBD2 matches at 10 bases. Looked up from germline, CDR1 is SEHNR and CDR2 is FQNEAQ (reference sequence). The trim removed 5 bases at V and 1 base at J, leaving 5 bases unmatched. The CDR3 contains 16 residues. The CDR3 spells CASSPSGGASYNEQFF. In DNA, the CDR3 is TGTGCCAGCAGCCCAAGCGGGGGGGCTTCCTACAATGAGCAGTTCTTC.

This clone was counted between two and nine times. CDR3 loop: CASSFEQAVNEQYF. The CDR3 coding sequence is TGCGCCAGCAGCTTCGAACAGGCGGTCAACGAGCAGTACTTC. The V call is TRBV5-1, the J call TRBJ2-7; maybe TRBD1 (5 bases). This CDR3 is built from 14 residues. The V and J ends lost 2 bases and 5 bases respectively, with 14 bases between them. The V gene's germline CDR1 is SGHRS and CDR2 YFSETQ.

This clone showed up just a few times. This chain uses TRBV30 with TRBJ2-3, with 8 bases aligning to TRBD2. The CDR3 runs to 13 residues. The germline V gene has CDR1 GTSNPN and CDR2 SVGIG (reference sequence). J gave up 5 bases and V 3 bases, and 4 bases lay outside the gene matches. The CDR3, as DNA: TGTGCCTGGAGCTTGACTAGCGTAGATACGCAGTATTTT. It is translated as CAWSLTSVDTQYF.

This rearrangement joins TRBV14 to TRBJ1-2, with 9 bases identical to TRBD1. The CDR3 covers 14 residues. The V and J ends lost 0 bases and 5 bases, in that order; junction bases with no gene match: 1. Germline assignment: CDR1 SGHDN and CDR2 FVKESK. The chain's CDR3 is CASSQDDRGYGYTF. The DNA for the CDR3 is TGTGCCAGCAGCCAAGATGACAGGGGGTATGGCTACACCTTC.

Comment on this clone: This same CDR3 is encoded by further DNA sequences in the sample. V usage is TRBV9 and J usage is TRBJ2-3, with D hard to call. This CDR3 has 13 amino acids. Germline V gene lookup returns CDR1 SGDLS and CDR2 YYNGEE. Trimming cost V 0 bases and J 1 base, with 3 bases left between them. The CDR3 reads CASSVAGTDTQYF. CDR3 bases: TGTGCCAGCAGCGTAGCCGGCACAGATACGCAGTATTTT.

The CDR3 is CASSLDWGRNGYTF. As DNA, the CDR3 is TGTGCCAGCAGCTTAGATTGGGGAAGGAATGGCTACACCTTC. This sequence joins TRBV7-9 and TRBJ1-2; no clear D gene. This CDR3 has 14 amino acids. Trimming stripped 1 base from V and 6 bases from J, with 12 bases between. CDR1 and CDR2 from the germline V gene are SEHNR and FQNEAQ (reference sequence).

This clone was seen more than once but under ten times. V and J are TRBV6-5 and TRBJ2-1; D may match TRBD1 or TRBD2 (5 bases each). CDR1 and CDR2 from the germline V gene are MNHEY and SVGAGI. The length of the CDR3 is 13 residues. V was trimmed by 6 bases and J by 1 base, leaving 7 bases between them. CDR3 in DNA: TGTGCCAGCAGGAGGGGTTCCTACAATGAGCAGTTCTTC. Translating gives CASRRGSYNEQFF.

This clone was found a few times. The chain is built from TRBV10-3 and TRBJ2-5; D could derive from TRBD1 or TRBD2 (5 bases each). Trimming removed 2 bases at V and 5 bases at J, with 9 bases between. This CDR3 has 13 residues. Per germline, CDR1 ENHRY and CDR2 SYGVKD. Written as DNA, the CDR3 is TGTGCCATCAGTGAGCAGGGCGGGGAGACCCAGTACTTC. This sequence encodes CAISEQGGETQYF.

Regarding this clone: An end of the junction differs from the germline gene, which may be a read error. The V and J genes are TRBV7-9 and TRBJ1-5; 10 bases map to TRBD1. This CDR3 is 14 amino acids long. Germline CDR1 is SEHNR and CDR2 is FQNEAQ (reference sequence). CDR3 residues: CASSQTGGKQPQHF. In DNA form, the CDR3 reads TGTGCCAGCAGCCAGACAGGGGGCAAGCAGCCCCAGCATTTT.

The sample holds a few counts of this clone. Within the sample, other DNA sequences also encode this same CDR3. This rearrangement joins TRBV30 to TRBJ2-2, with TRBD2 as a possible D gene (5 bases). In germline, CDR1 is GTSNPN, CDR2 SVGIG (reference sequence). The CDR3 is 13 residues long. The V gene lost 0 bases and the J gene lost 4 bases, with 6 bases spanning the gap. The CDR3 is CAWSVRGTGELFF. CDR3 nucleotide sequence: TGTGCCTGGAGTGTACGGGGCACCGGGGAGCTGTTTTTT. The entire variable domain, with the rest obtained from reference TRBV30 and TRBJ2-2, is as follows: SQTIHQWPATLVQPVGSPLSLECTVEGTSNPNLYWYRQAAGRGLQLLFYSVGIGQISSEVPQNLSASRPQDRQFILSSKKLLLSDSGFYLCAWSVRGTGELFFGEGSRLTVL.

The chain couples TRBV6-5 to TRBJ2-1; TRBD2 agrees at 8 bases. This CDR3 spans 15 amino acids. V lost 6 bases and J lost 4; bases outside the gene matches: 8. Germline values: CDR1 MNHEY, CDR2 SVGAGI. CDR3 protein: CASRAGGVFYNEQFF. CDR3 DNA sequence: TGTGCCAGCAGGGCGGGGGGAGTCTTTTACAATGAGCAGTTCTTC.

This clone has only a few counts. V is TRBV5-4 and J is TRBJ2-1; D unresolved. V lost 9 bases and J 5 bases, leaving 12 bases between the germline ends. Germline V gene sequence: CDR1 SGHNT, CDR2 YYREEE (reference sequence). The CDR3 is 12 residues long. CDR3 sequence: CATPDADNEQFF. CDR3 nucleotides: TGTGCCACACCGGACGCCGACAATGAGCAGTTCTTC.